A selection of T cell receptor beta chains follows, all from one sample in a study of regulatory dendritic cells for organ transplantation. Clones were read by immunoSEQ multiplex PCR, and TCRdb kept only the in-frame ones, dropping some. The profile shows about 38,000 clones, about 90% of them singletons. Sequencing input: naive CD8+ T cells from blood. The receptors were sampled from a human donor in good health. Both conserved end residues are trimmed from each CDR3.

j_gene | v_gene | CDR3aa
TRBJ1-1 | TRBV30 | AWSVPTMRAAEAF
TRBJ1-1 | TRBV6-6 | ASSPDRFWGTEAF
TRBJ1-1 | TRBV18 | ASSPSFLDMNTEAF
TRBJ1-3 | TRBV4-1 | ASSQGVGTIY
TRBJ1-1 | TRBV6-6 | ASSYSNRGPLGAF
TRBJ2-2 | TRBV19 | AGQENTGELF
TRBJ2-7 | TRBV5-6 | ASSFATGVNEQY
TRBJ2-2 | TRBV7-9 | ASKSAENTGELF
TRBJ1-2 | TRBV5-5 | ASSPPGARGYT
TRBJ2-1 | TRBV5-8 | ASSFRGNEQF
TRBJ2-1 | TRBV4-1 | ASSQDGLAGGVYNEQF
TRBJ2-7 | TRBV4-3 | ASSQDLRGGDSYEQY
TRBJ2-1 | TRBV9 | ASSVGAIQNEQF
TRBJ1-2 | TRBV5-4 | ASSLGGLDGYT
TRBJ1-2 | TRBV18 | ASSTRQGADGYT
TRBJ1-2 | TRBV19 | ASTTGLGGYGYT
TRBJ2-7 | TRBV12-5 | ASGLGQGGSYEQY
TRBJ1-3 | TRBV28 | ASSLTGEGNTIY
TRBJ2-7 | TRBV9 | ASSVDLGSSYEQY
TRBJ1-4 | TRBV27 | ASSSVAGGPEKLF
TRBJ1-2 | TRBV7-6 | ASSLYTTGAAPNGYT
TRBJ1-2 | TRBV15 | ATSPRTGVGYT
TRBJ2-6 | TRBV7-2 | ASSPLSSGANVLT
TRBJ2-1 | TRBV27 | ASSSRLAGPYNEQF
TRBJ2-7 | TRBV28 | ASSVSSYEQY
TRBJ1-1 | TRBV6-1 | ASSSAF
TRBJ2-7 | TRBV6-5 | ASSYQETGTYEQY
TRBJ2-7 | TRBV14 | ASSRTGTGVHEQY
TRBJ2-3 | TRBV5-6 | ASSFGTSGGRGTQY
TRBJ1-1 | TRBV6-1 | ASSEYVGMNTEAF
TRBJ2-7 | TRBV9 | ASSVGGTNEQY
TRBJ2-1 | TRBV27 | ASSWGGSPNEQF
TRBJ2-7 | TRBV27 | ANSKEGPSYEQY
TRBJ2-3 | TRBV11-2 | ASSLSVGGYTDTQY
TRBJ2-5 | TRBV5-6 | ASSWWGLAEETQY
TRBJ2-1 | TRBV30 | AWSAPSDQQF
TRBJ2-1 | TRBV27 | ASSFRTSGNNEQF
TRBJ2-2 | TRBV10-1 | ASSLSANTGELF
TRBJ2-3 | TRBV4-1 | ASSYGTTGADTQY
TRBJ2-7 | TRBV27 | ASSHGQSYEQY
TRBJ2-7 | TRBV15 | ATSRGWGGEQY
TRBJ1-4 | TRBV25-1 | ASSDLGNVF
TRBJ2-4 | TRBV13 | ASSLGRAGNIQY
TRBJ2-2 | TRBV27 | ASSFIGGVTGELF
TRBJ2-7 | TRBV4-2 | ASSQGASYEQY
TRBJ2-5 | TRBV11-2 | ASSPPDTVETQY
TRBJ2-1 | TRBV5-4 | ASSDPGQATEQF
TRBJ2-1 | TRBV11-2 | ASSLGAWDEQF